This T cell receptor (beta chain) came from a study of a mutant IDH1 vaccine in newly diagnosed glioma. Comments on this clone: Its antigen is currently unknown.

The J segment lost 5 bases and the V segment lost 3 bases, leaving 9 bases of the junction unmatched. The CDR3 has 16 amino acids. Looked up from germline, CDR1 is SGHNT and CDR2 is YYREEE (reference sequence). The time point was: week 47, end of study. With topical imiquimod, each dose of the vaccine consisted of 300 ug of mutant IDH1 20-mer peptide. Clones were sequenced by immunoSEQ multiplex PCR, and TCRdb holds only the in-frame ones, with some missing. The sample carries fewer than 45,000 clones, roughly 80% recorded once. The TCR originated in a man aged 18 to 29 with glioma. Some clones in this sample may be carry-over from other donors' samples. This chain connects TRBV5-4 to TRBJ2-1; 9 nucleotides agree with TRBD1. The sample consisted of PBMCs, taken from a glioma patient whose treatment included an IDH1 peptide vaccine. The CDR3 region has the DNA TGTGCCAGCAGCTCGGGCCGGGACAGGGTAAACAATGAGCAGTTCTTC. It is translated as CASSSGRDRVNNEQFF. Looking up the rest from reference TRBV5-4 and TRBJ2-1 gives the full variable domain: ETGVTQSPTHLIKTRGQQVTLRCSSQSGHNTVSWYQQALGQGPQFIFQYYREEENGRGNFPPRFSGLQFPNYSSELNVNALELDDSALYLCASSSGRDRVNNEQFFGPGTRLTVL.